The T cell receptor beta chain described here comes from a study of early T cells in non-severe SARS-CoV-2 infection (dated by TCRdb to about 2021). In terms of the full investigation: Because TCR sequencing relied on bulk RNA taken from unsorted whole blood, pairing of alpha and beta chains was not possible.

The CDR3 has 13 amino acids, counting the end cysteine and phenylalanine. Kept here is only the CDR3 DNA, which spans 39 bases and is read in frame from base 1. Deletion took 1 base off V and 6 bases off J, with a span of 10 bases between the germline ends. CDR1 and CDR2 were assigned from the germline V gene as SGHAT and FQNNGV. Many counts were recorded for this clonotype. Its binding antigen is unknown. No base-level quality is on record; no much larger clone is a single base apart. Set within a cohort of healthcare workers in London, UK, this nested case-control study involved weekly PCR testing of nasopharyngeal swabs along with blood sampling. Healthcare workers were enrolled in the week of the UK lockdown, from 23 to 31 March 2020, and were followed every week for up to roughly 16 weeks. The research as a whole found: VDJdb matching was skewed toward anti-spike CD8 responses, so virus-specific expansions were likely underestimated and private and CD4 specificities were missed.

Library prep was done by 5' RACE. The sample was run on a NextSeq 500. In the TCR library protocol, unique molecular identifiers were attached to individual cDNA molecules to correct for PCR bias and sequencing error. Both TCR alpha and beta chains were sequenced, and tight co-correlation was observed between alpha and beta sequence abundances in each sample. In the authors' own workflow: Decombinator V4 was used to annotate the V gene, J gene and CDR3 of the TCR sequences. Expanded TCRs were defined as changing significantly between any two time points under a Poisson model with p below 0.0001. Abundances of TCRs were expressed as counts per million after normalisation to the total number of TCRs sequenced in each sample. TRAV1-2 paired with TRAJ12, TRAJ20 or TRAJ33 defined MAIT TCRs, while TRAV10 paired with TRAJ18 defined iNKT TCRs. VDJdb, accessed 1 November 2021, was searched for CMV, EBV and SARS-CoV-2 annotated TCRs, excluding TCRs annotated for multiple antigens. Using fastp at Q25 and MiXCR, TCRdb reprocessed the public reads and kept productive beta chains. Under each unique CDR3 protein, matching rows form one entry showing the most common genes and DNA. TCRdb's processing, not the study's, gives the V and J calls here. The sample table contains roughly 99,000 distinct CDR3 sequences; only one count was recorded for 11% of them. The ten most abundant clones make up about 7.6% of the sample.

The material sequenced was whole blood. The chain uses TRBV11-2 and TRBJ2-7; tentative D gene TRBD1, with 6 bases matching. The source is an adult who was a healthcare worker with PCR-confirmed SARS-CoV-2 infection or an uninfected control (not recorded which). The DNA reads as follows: TGTGCCAGCAGCTTAGGGGACATCCGCGAGCAGTACTTC. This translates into CASSLGDIREQYF.